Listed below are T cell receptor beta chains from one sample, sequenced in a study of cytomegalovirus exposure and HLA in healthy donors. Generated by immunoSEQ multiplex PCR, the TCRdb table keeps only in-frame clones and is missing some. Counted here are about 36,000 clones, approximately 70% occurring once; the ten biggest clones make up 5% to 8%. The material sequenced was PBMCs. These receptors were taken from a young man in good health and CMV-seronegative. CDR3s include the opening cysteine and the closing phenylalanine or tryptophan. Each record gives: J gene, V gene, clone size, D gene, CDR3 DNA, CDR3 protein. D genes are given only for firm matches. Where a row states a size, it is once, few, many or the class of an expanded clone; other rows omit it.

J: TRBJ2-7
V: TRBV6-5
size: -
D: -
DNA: TGTGCCAGCAGTTATCTCTGGTCCACCCGGTCCAGCGGGCAGTACTTC
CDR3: CASSYLWSTRSSGQYF

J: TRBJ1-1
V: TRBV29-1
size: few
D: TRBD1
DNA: TGCAGCGTTCGGACAGGGGGGCTCACTGAAGCTTTCTTT
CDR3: CSVRTGGLTEAFF

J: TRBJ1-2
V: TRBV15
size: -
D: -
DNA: TGTGCCACCAGCACTCTAGGGAAGGGGTGGAACTATGGCTACACCTTC
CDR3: CATSTLGKGWNYGYTF

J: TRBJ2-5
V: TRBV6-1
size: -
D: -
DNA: TGTGCCAGCAGTGAAAGGAGTGAGACCCAGTACTTC
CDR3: CASSERSETQYF

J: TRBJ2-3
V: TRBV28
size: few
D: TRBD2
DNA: TGTGCCAGCAGTTTAGGGCTAGCGGGAACAGATACGCAGTATTTT
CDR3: CASSLGLAGTDTQYF

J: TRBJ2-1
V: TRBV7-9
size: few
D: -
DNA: TGTGCCAGCAGCCCCGAGAAAAATGAGCAGTTCTTC
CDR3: CASSPEKNEQFF

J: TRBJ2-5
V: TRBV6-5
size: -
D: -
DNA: TGTGCCAGCGGGCGGGGCCAAGAGACCCAGTACTTC
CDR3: CASGRGQETQYF

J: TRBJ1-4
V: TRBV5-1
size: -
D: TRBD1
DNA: TGCGCCAGCAGCATCGGGACAGGGGGCTGGAAACTGTTTTTT
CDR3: CASSIGTGGWKLFF

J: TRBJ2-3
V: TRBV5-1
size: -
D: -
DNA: TGCGCCAGCAGCTTGGGATCTACCGGCACAGATACGCAGTATTTT
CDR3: CASSLGSTGTDTQYF

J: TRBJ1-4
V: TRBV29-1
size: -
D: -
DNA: TGCAGCGTTGGGGGAGGGGCAGGAAATGAAAAACTGTTTTTT
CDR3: CSVGGGAGNEKLFF

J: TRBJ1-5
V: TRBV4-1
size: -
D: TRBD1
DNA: TGCGCCAGCAGCCTCCGGACAGGGGGTAATCAGCCCCAGCATTTT
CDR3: CASSLRTGGNQPQHF

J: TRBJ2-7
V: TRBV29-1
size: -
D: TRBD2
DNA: TGCAGCGGGGGAGGGGATGACGAGCAGTACTTC
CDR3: CSGGGDDEQYF

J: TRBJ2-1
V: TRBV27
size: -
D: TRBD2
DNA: TGTGCCAGCAGTTTAGCGGGAGGGTCATACAATGAGCAGTTCTTC
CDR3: CASSLAGGSYNEQFF

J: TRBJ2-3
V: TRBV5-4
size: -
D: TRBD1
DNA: TGTGCCAGCAGCTTGGGCGTCGAGGGACAGGGAGGAGATACGCAGTATTTT
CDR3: CASSLGVEGQGGDTQYF

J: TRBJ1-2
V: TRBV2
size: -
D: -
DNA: TGTGCCCGACACGACAGCCTCTCTGGCTACACCTTC
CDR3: CARHDSLSGYTF

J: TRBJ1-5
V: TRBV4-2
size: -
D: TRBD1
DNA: TGTGCCAGCAGCCAAGTCGGGCAGGGGGGAAATCAGCCCCAGCATTTT
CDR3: CASSQVGQGGNQPQHF

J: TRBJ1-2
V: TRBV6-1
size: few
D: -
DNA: TGTGCCAGCAGTGAAAGGGGGGGGTCGGGGGTATATGGCTACACCTTC
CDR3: CASSERGGSGVYGYTF

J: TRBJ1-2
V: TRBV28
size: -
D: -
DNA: TGTGCCAGCAGTGGAGCACCTAACTATGGCTACACCTTC
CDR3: CASSGAPNYGYTF

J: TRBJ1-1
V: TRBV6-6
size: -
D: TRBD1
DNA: TGTGCCAGCACCCTATCGACAGGGGGCACCGAAGCTTTCTTT
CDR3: CASTLSTGGTEAFF

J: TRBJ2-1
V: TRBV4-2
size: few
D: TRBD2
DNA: TGTGCCAGCAGCCGCAAGCCTAGCGGGGGGAATGAGCAGTTCTTC
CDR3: CASSRKPSGGNEQFF

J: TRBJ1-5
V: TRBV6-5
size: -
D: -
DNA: TGTGCCAGCAGTTACCAAACAGGGTTTAGCAATCAGCCCCAGCATTTT
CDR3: CASSYQTGFSNQPQHF

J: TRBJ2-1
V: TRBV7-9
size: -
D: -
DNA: TGTGCCTCCAGGAGGGAAGGACTCAATGAGCAGTTCTTC
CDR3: CASRREGLNEQFF

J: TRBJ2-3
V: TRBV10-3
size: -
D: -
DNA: TGTGCCATCAGTGGCGCGGAGGGACCCCGCACAGATACGCAGTATTTT
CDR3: CAISGAEGPRTDTQYF

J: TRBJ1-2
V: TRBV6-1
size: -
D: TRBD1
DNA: TGTGCCAGCACATCGGACAGGGGGCGCGGCTACACCTTC
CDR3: CASTSDRGRGYTF

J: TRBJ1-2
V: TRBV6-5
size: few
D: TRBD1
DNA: TGTGCCAGCAGTGACAGGGAGAACTATGGCTACACCTTC
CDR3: CASSDRENYGYTF

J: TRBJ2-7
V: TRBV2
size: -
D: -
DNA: TGTGCCAGCAGTGAAACGGCCCCAGAGAGGGAGCAGTACTTC
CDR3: CASSETAPEREQYF

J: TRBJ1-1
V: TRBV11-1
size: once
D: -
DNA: TGTGCCAGCAGCTTAGGGCGGGGTAACACTGAAGCTTTCTTT
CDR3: CASSLGRGNTEAFF

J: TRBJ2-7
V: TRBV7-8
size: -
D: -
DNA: TGTGCCAGCAGTAGCCCCGGGACTTTTGCCTACGAGCAGTACTTC
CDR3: CASSSPGTFAYEQYF

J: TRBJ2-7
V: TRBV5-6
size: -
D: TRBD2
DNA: TGTGCCAGCAGCTCGGGAGAGGCTAGCGGGAGGAGGTACTTC
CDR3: CASSSGEASGRRYF